Below, 21 T cell receptor beta chains from the same sample are listed, as sequenced in a study of blood T cell repertoires in COVID-19. Using immunoSEQ multiplex PCR, the repertoire was profiled, and TCRdb retains in-frame clones only, with some absent. The data hold 110,000 to 150,000 clones, with roughly three quarters observed a single time. The sample consisted of peripheral blood. The source is a woman between 70 and 85 years old with COVID-19, enrolled during active disease.

V gene TRBV7-8 combines with J gene TRBJ2-1; no definite D call. Germline loops: CDR1 SGHVS, CDR2 FQNEAQ. This CDR3 is built from 13 residues. Trimming left V 4 bases short and J 7 bases short, with 11 bases between. The chain's CDR3 is CASSSGFRNEQFF. The CDR3 nucleotides read TGTGCCAGCAGCTCCGGGTTTCGGAATGAGCAGTTCTTC.

This clone appeared once. The chain recombines TRBV7-2 with TRBJ2-7; maybe TRBD2 (6 bases). V lost 5 bases, J lost 2 bases, and 13 bases lay in between. This CDR3 comprises 14 residues. CDR1 is SGHTA and CDR2 is FQGNSA in the germline V gene. As DNA, the CDR3 is TGTGCCAGCAGCCGCGGGACTTATGCCTACGAGCAGTACTTC. Encoded protein: CASSRGTYAYEQYF. The whole variable domain, remainder taken from reference TRBV7-2 and TRBJ2-7, is GAGVSQSPSNKVTEKGKDVELRCDPISGHTALYWYRQSLGQGLEFLIYFQGNSAPDKSGLPSDRFSAERTGGSVSTLTIQRTQQEDSAVYLCASSRGTYAYEQYFGPGTRLTVT.

The chain couples TRBV7-6 to TRBJ2-1, with 9 bases that match TRBD1. The CDR3 has 14 amino acids. The V segment lost 5 bases and the J segment 9 bases; nucleotides outside the gene matches: 8. Germline V gene lookup returns CDR1 SGHVS and CDR2 FNYEAQ. CDR3 coding DNA: TGTGCCAGCAGCCCCCGGACAGGGGACGGTGAGCAGTTCTTC. This translates into CASSPRTGDGEQFF.

This clone was detected a few times. The chain recombines TRBV5-1 with TRBJ2-2; 10 nucleotides align to TRBD2. This CDR3 contains 14 residues. V lost 5 bases and J lost 4; bases outside the gene matches: 2. Germline CDR1 is SGHRS and CDR2 is YFSETQ. The CDR3 nucleotides read TGCGCCAGCAGAGCGGGGGGGATCACCGGGGAGCTGTTTTTT. The encoded protein is CASRAGGITGELFF.

The V gene is TRBV3-1 (or the pseudogene TRBV3-2), the J gene TRBJ1-1; D possibly corresponds to TRBD1 (5 bases). The CDR3 extends over 13 amino acids. CDR1 LGHDT and CDR2 YNNKEL come from the germline V gene (reference sequence). V was clipped by 2 bases and J by 2 bases, with 6 bases between them. The CDR3 region is CASSQQGNTEAFF. For the CDR3, the DNA is TGTGCCAGCAGCCAACAGGGAAACACTGAAGCTTTCTTT.

This clone was seen only once. The chain is built from TRBV19 and TRBJ1-6, with D possibly matching TRBD1 (5 bases). V gave up 4 bases and J gave up 8 bases, with 15 bases separating them. The CDR3 contains 15 residues. CDR1 LNHDA and CDR2 SQIVND come from the germline V gene (reference sequence). The CDR3 region has the DNA TGTGCCAGTAGTAAGTTCGCAGGGAACGATTCACCCCTCCACTTT. Protein: CASSKFAGNDSPLHF.

This clone has just one count. V usage is TRBV10-3 and J usage is TRBJ1-2, with TRBD1 identical over 9 bases. Germline V gives CDR1 ENHRY, CDR2 SYGVKD. Trimming took 9 bases from V and 4 from J; bases not matched to a gene: 9. The CDR3 loop spans 14 amino acids. CDR3 residues: CAILQGALGYGYTF. The CDR3, as DNA: TGTGCCATTCTACAGGGGGCGCTTGGCTATGGCTACACCTTC.

The chain joins TRBV5-1 to TRBJ1-2; possible D gene TRBD1, 5 bases. The CDR3 length is 15 residues. V lost 4 bases and J 2 bases, leaving 15 bases between the germline ends. The germline V gene encodes CDR1 SGHRS and CDR2 YFSETQ. The DNA for the CDR3 is TGCGCCAGCAGCGGGGCTCTGGGGGGAAACTATGGCTACACCTTC. The encoded protein is CASSGALGGNYGYTF. Complete variable domain (other parts from reference TRBV5-1 and TRBJ1-2): KAGVTQTPRYLIKTRGQQVTLSCSPISGHRSVSWYQQTPGQGLQFLFEYFSETQRNKGNFPGRFSGRQFSNSRSEMNVSTLELGDSALYLCASSGALGGNYGYTFGSGTRLTVV.

The genes are TRBV19 and TRBJ1-1; 7 nucleotides line up with TRBD1. Unmatched junction bases numbered 7, after V lost 1 base and J lost 5 bases. Germline CDR1 is LNHDA and CDR2 is SQIVND (reference sequence). The CDR3 extends over 15 amino acids. The CDR3 DNA reads as TGTGCCAGTAGTATAGGGGGGGACAGACGGACTGAAGCTTTCTTT. Residues: CASSIGGDRRTEAFF. The whole variable domain, remainder taken from reference TRBV19 and TRBJ1-1, is DGGITQSPKYLFRKEGQNVTLSCEQNLNHDAMYWYRQDPGQGLRLIYYSQIVNDFQKGDIAEGYSVSREKKESFPLTVTSAQKNPTAFYLCASSIGGDRRTEAFFGQGTRLTVV.

The chain carries TRBV9 and TRBJ2-5, with a possible D match to TRBD2 (5 bases). The CDR3 runs to 12 residues. Germline CDR1 and CDR2: SGDLS and YYNGEE. The V and J ends lost 4 bases and 3 bases respectively, with 7 bases between them. Written as DNA, the CDR3 is TGTGCCAGCAGCCCAGCGGAAGAGACCCAGTACTTC. Its protein product is CASSPAEETQYF. Looking up the rest from reference TRBV9 and TRBJ2-5 gives the full variable domain: DSGVTQTPKHLITATGQRVTLRCSPRSGDLSVYWYQQSLDQGLQFLIQYYNGEERAKGNILERFSAQQFPDLHSELNLSSLELGDSALYFCASSPAEETQYFGPGTRLLVL.

The V gene is TRBV19, the J gene TRBJ2-2; D gene ambiguous. This CDR3 has 13 amino acids. V gave up 4 bases and J gave up 4 bases, with 7 bases separating them. The germline V gene encodes CDR1 LNHDA and CDR2 SQIVND (reference sequence). CDR3 region: CASSKRLTGELFF. CDR3 bases: TGTGCCAGTAGTAAAAGACTCACCGGGGAGCTGTTTTTT.

V usage is TRBV28 and J usage is TRBJ2-6; D is uncertain. V lost 3 bases to trimming and J lost 4 bases, with 10 bases between them. Looked up from germline, CDR1 is MDHEN and CDR2 is SYDVKM. The CDR3 has 15 amino acids. The CDR3 bases are TGTGCCAGCAGTTTTGGTGGCAGGGGGGCCAACGTCCTGACTTTC. Amino acids: CASSFGGRGANVLTF. Looking up the rest from reference TRBV28 and TRBJ2-6 gives the full variable domain: DVKVTQSSRYLVKRTGEKVFLECVQDMDHENMFWYRQDPGLGLRLIYFSYDVKMKEKGDIPEGYSVSREKKERFSLILESASTNQTSMYLCASSFGGRGANVLTFGAGSRLTVL.

The chain couples TRBV2 to TRBJ1-5; D call uncertain. This CDR3 region has 15 residues. Germline-derived CDR1 and CDR2 are SNHLY and FYNNEI. With 8 bases removed from V and 4 bases from J, the gap between germline ends came to 18 bases. Here the CDR3 DNA reads TGTGCCAGCGGCAGGTCCGGGGTTTTAAATCAGCCCCAGCATTTT. This translates into CASGRSGVLNQPQHF. Full variable domain (missing parts from reference TRBV2 and TRBJ1-5): EPEVTQTPSHQVTQMGQEVILRCVPISNHLYFYWYRQILGQKVEFLVSFYNNEISEKSEIFDDQFSVERPDGSNFTLKIRSTKLEDSAMYFCASGRSGVLNQPQHFGDGTRLSIL.

This clone was counted a few times. The CDR3 nucleotides read TGCGCCAGCAGCCAAGGGGGGGGCAGGGCCACTGAAGCTTTCTTT. It specifies CASSQGGGRATEAFF. The V and J genes are TRBV4-1 and TRBJ1-1, with TRBD1 as a possible D gene (6 bases). The germline V and J ends were trimmed by 1 base and 4 bases, with 13 bases remaining between them. The CDR3 is 15 residues long. The germline CDR1 and CDR2 sequences are MGHRA and YSYEKL.

The V gene is TRBV7-9, the J gene TRBJ1-2, with TRBD1 matching over 8 bases. The germline gives CDR1 SEHNR, CDR2 FQNEAQ (reference sequence). The CDR3 contains 15 residues. The trim removed 2 bases at V and 6 bases at J, leaving 8 bases unmatched. CDR3 nucleotide sequence: TGTGCCAGCAGCTTATCCGCGGGACAGGTGAATGGCTACACCTTC. Its translation: CASSLSAGQVNGYTF.

This rearrangement joins TRBV6-5 to TRBJ2-7; D might be TRBD2 (6 bases). Germline CDR1 MNHEY, CDR2 SVGAGI. This CDR3 contains 15 residues. Trimming removed 2 bases from V and 2 bases from J, with 13 bases in between. CDR3 bases: TGTGCCAGCAGTTACAACCCCCCGGGGGCCTACGAGCAGTACTTC. Amino acids: CASSYNPPGAYEQYF.

CDR3 DNA: TGTGCCTGGAGTGTACGGGGCAATCAGCCCCAGCATTTT. Its protein product is CAWSVRGNQPQHF. The chain links TRBV30 to TRBJ1-5; D gene uncertain. The CDR3 is made up of 13 amino acids. Germline-derived CDR1 and CDR2 are GTSNPN and SVGIG (reference sequence). Trimming removed 0 bases at V and 2 bases at J, with 5 bases between.

The gene calls are TRBV28 and TRBJ2-5; TRBD1 matches at 10 bases. Germline trimming cut 6 bases from V and 5 bases from J; bases unmatched to any gene: 9. CDR3 length: 15 residues. CDR1 is MDHEN, CDR2 SYDVKM, per germline. The CDR3 region has the DNA TGTGCCAGCAGCATTGCGGGACAGGGGCGGGAGACCCAGTACTTC. This gives the protein CASSIAGQGRETQYF.

This clone came up once. The chain employs TRBV9 and TRBJ1-6, with 8 bases aligning to TRBD1. The germline gives CDR1 SGDLS, CDR2 YYNGEE. With 4 bases clipped from V and 10 bases from J, the junction kept 7 bases outside the gene matches. The CDR3 covers 14 residues. The CDR3 coding sequence is TGTGCCAGCAGCCCCGACAGGGGAAGGTCACCCCTCCACTTT. This gives the protein CASSPDRGRSPLHF.

The chain has TRBV30 and TRBJ1-6; D unclear. V lost 1 base to trimming and J lost 3 bases, with 13 bases between them. In germline, CDR1 is GTSNPN, CDR2 SVGIG (reference sequence). The CDR3 is 16 residues long. Here the CDR3 reads CAWSERQHLYNSPLHF. For the CDR3, the DNA is TGTGCCTGGAGTGAGAGGCAGCATCTCTATAATTCACCCCTCCACTTT.

The chain couples TRBV7-3 to TRBJ1-1; no reliable D call. The V gene lost 3 bases and the J gene lost 3 bases, with 8 bases spanning the gap. The germline V gene has CDR1 SGHTA and CDR2 FQGTGA. This CDR3 has 13 residues. The CDR3 reads CASSFSTDTEAFF. CDR3 DNA sequence: TGTGCCAGCAGCTTCTCCACGGACACTGAAGCTTTCTTT.